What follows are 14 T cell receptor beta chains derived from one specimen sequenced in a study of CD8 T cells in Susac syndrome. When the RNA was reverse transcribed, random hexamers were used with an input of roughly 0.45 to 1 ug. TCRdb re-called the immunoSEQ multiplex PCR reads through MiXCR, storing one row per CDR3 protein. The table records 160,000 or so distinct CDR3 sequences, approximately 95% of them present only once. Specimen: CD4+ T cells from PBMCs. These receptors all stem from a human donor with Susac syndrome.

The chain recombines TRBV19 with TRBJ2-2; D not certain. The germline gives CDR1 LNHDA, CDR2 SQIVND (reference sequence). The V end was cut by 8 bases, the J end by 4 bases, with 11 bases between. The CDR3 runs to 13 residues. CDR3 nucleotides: TGTGCCAGTCGAATGGGGATCACCGGGGAGCTGTTTTTT. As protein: CASRMGITGELFF.

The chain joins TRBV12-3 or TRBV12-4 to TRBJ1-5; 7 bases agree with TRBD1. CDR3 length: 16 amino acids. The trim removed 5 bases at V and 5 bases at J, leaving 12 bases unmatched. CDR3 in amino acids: CASSIVTGSNDQPQHF. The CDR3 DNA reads TGTGCCAGCAGTATCGTGACAGGGAGTAATGATCAGCCCCAGCATTTT.

The CDR3 coding sequence is TGCAGTGCTAAGAGGCAGGGCCTACAAGAGACCCAGTACTTC. Its protein product is CSAKRQGLQETQYF. V gene TRBV20-1 combines with J gene TRBJ2-5; the D gene is possibly TRBD1 (5 bases). The CDR3 spans 14 residues. V was trimmed by 4 bases and J by 2 bases, leaving 14 bases between them. Germline V CDR1 and CDR2: DFQATT, SNEGSKA (reference sequence).

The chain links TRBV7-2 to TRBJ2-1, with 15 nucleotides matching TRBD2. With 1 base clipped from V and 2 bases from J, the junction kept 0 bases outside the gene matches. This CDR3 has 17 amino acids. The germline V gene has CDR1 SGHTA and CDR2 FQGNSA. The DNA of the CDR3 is TGTGCCAGCAGCTTAGGGACTAGCGGGGGGGCCTACAATGAGCAGTTCTTC. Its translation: CASSLGTSGGAYNEQFF.

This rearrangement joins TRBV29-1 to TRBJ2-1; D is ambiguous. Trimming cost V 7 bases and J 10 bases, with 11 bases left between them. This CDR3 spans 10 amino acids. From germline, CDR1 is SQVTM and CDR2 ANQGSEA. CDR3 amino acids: CSAALMEQFF. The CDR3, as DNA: TGCAGCGCCGCCCTGATGGAGCAGTTCTTC.

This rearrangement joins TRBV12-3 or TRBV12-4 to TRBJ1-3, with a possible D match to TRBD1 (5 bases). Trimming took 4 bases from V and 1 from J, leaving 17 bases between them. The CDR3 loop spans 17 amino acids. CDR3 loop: CASSSSRGGSSGNTIYF. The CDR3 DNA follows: TGTGCCAGCAGTTCCTCCCGCGGGGGTTCTTCTGGAAACACCATATATTTT.

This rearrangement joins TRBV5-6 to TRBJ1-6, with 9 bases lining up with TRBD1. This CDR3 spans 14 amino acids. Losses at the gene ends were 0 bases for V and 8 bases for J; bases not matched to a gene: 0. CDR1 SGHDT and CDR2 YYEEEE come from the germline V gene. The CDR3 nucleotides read TGTGCCAGCAGCTTGGGGACAGGGGATTCACCCCTCCACTTT. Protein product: CASSLGTGDSPLHF.

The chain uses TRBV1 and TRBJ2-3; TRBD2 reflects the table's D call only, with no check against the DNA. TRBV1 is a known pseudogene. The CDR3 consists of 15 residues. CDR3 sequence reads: CTSSPSGGAKDTQYF. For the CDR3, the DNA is TGCACCAGCAGTCCGAGCGGGGGGGCGAAAGATACGCAGTATTTT.

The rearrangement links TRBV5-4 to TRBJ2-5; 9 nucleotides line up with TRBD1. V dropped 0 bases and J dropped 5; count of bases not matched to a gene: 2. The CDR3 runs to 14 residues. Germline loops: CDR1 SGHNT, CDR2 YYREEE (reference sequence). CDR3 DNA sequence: TGTGCCAGCAGCTTGGAACAGGGGGCCGAGACCCAGTACTTC. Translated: CASSLEQGAETQYF. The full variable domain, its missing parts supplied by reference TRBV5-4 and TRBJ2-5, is ETGVTQSPTHLIKTRGQQVTLRCSSQSGHNTVSWYQQALGQGPQFIFQYYREEENGRGNFPPRFSGLQFPNYSSELNVNALELDDSALYLCASSLEQGAETQYFGPGTRLLVL.

The CDR3 protein is CSVETADYGYTF. CDR3 nucleotides: TGCAGCGTCGAGACAGCAGACTATGGCTACACCTTC. The gene calls are TRBV29-1 and TRBJ1-2, with D maybe TRBD1 (5 bases). The CDR3 spans 12 residues. Looked up from germline, CDR1 is SQVTM and CDR2 is ANQGSEA. The V end lost 6 bases, the J end lost 3 bases, and 11 bases lay between the germline ends.

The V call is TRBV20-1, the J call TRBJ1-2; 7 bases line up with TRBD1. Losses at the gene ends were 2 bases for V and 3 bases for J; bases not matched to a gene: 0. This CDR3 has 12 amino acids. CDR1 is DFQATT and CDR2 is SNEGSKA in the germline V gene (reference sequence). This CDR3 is CSARQGDYGYTF. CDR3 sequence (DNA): TGCAGTGCTAGACAGGGGGACTATGGCTACACCTTC.

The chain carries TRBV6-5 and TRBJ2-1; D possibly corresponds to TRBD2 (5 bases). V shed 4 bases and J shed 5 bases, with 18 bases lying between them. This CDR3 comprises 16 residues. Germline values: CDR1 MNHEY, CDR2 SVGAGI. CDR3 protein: CASSSGSGVANNEQFF. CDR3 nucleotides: TGTGCCAGCAGTTCTGGGTCCGGGGTAGCGAACAATGAGCAGTTCTTC.

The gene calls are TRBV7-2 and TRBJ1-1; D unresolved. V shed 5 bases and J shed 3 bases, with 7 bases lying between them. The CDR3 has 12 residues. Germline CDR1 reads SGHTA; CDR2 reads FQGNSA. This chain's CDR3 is CASSPIHTEAFF. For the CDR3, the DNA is TGTGCCAGCAGCCCCATCCACACTGAAGCTTTCTTT.

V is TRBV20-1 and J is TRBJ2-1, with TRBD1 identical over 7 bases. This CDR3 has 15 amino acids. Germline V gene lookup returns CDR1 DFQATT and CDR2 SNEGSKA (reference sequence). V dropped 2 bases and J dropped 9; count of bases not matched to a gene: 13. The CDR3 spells CSARYEGATDGEQFF. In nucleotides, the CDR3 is TGCAGTGCTAGATACGAGGGGGCGACGGATGGTGAGCAGTTCTTC.